This passage covers 9 T cell receptor beta chains from one sample sequenced in a study of identical twins (TCRdb year 2016). To prepare the library, 5' RACE was applied. TCRdb lists the instrument as Illumina HiSeq 2000. The public reads were run again by TCRdb, first through fastp at Q25 and then through MiXCR, and only productive beta chains were kept. Merged by CDR3 protein, the rows form single entries marked with the most common genes and DNA. Here the sample has 500,000 to 550,000 distinct CDR3 sequences; 20% to 25% occur a single time. Jointly, the top ten make up around 0.9% of the sample. These data were also reused for a study on T cells expressing NK-cell markers.

Sequencing was carried out using CD4+ T cells sorted from blood. All receptors come from a woman under 30 in good health.

This chain joins TRBV20-1 and TRBJ1-1; D is ambiguous. The germline V gene encodes CDR1 DFQATT and CDR2 SNEGSKA (reference sequence). The germline V and J ends were trimmed by 4 bases and 1 base, with 7 bases remaining between them. The CDR3 runs to 12 residues. In DNA, the CDR3 is TGCAGTGCTAATAGGGCGAACACTGAAGCTTTCTTT. Protein: CSANRANTEAFF.

The CDR3 loop reads CASSLRPYGYTF. The CDR3 coding sequence is TGTGCCAGCAGTCTCCGACCCTATGGCTACACCTTC. The chain joins TRBV12-3 or TRBV12-4 to TRBJ1-2; D is unclear. V gave up 5 bases and J gave up 4 bases, with 8 bases separating them. The CDR3 consists of 12 residues.

J is TRBJ2-3 and V is TRBV2; 14 bases line up with TRBD2. Trimming removed 11 bases from V and 7 bases from J; junction bases left unmatched: 5. CDR3 length: 13 residues. Germline V gives CDR1 SNHLY, CDR2 FYNNEI. CDR3 in amino acids: CAFRTSGGYTQYF. The CDR3 nucleotides are TGTGCCTTCCGGACTAGCGGGGGGTATACGCAGTATTTT.

In this sample, this clonotype turned up a few times. The V call is TRBV5-1, the J call TRBJ2-1; D call uncertain. V lost 0 bases and J lost 15, with 13 bases in between. Germline V gene data show CDR1 as SGHRS and CDR2 as YFSETQ. This CDR3 has 12 residues. DNA for the CDR3: TGCGCCAGCAGCTTGGTGTCCCGAGATTGGTTCTTC. This sequence encodes CASSLVSRDWFF. The entire variable domain, with the rest obtained from reference TRBV5-1 and TRBJ2-1, is as follows: KAGVTQTPRYLIKTRGQQVTLSCSPISGHRSVSWYQQTPGQGLQFLFEYFSETQRNKGNFPGRFSGRQFSNSRSEMNVSTLELGDSALYLCASSLVSRDWFFGPGTRLTVL.

This clonotype was seen a handful of times. The rearrangement joins TRBV20-1 to TRBJ2-3; D remains unclear. V gave up 4 bases and J gave up 6 bases, with 17 bases separating them. CDR1 is DFQATT and CDR2 is SNEGSKA in the germline V gene (reference sequence). This CDR3 region has 14 residues. The chain's CDR3 is CSATLGLFTDTQYF. As DNA, the CDR3 is TGCAGTGCTACTCTGGGCCTTTTCACGGATACGCAGTATTTT.

This clonotype has just a few counts. This chain links TRBV6-1 with TRBJ2-5; the D gene is possibly TRBD2 (6 bases). CDR1 and CDR2 (germline): MNHNS, SASEGT. Trimming left V 6 bases short and J 4 bases short, with 15 bases between. The CDR3 is 14 residues long. CDR3: CASSRTIDTETQYF. The CDR3 nucleotides read TGTGCCAGCAGCCGGACTATAGATACAGAGACCCAGTACTTC.

The V and J genes are TRBV12-5 and TRBJ1-1, with D possibly matching TRBD1 (5 bases). Germline V lookup: CDR1 LGHNT, CDR2 FRNRAP. V gave up 7 bases and J gave up 0 bases, with 15 bases separating them. The length of the CDR3 is 15 residues. The CDR3 bases are TGTGCTAGTGCCCTTTTAACAGGAGTGAACACTGAAGCTTTCTTT. Protein product: CASALLTGVNTEAFF.

The chain recombines TRBV5-1 with TRBJ1-1; 7 nucleotides match TRBD1. The CDR3 has 14 amino acids. Unmatched junction bases numbered 6, after V lost 4 bases and J lost 3 bases. The germline gives CDR1 SGHRS, CDR2 YFSETQ. The CDR3 protein is CASSLYRGDTEAFF. The CDR3 DNA reads as TGCGCCAGCAGCCTTTACAGGGGTGACACTGAAGCTTTCTTT. The full variable domain, with the rest looked up from reference TRBV5-1 and TRBJ1-1, is KAGVTQTPRYLIKTRGQQVTLSCSPISGHRSVSWYQQTPGQGLQFLFEYFSETQRNKGNFPGRFSGRQFSNSRSEMNVSTLELGDSALYLCASSLYRGDTEAFFGQGTRLTVV.

The V and J genes are TRBV10-3 and TRBJ1-2; D remains ambiguous. This CDR3 is 15 amino acids long. Germline V gives CDR1 ENHRY, CDR2 SYGVKD. Trimming left V 0 bases short and J 4 bases short, with 12 bases between. The DNA of the CDR3 is TGTGCCATCAGTGAGTCGGCCGGTCTCCGCTATGGCTACACCTTC. Its protein is CAISESAGLRYGYTF.